This entry concerns a single T cell receptor beta chain. The sample belongs to a study of blood T cell repertoires in COVID-19. The wider study: Spain, Italy and the United States supplied samples that represented acute and convalescent COVID-19. T cells, B-cell-depleted T cells, or PBMCs supplied cDNA or gDNA.

As processed by the authors: Estimates of nucleated cell counts were drawn from the amplification of reference gene primers. Assay: immunoSEQ multiplex PCR; the TCRdb copy retains only in-frame clones and omits some. That table is the source of V, J and clone size, and D and trimming were worked out from the DNA. The sample holds 130,000 to 150,000 clones; under 90% are singletons and the top ten take more than 6.5%. The material sequenced was peripheral blood. The sequence came from a human donor in a cohort sampled during active COVID-19.

The CDR3 nucleotides are TGTGCCAGCAGTTACCAGGGCAACATGAACACTGAAGCTTTCTTT. As protein: CASSYQGNMNTEAFF. V gene TRBV6-5 combines with J gene TRBJ1-1; a possible D gene is TRBD1 (5 bases). Germline V gives CDR1 MNHEY, CDR2 SVGAGI. Trimming shortened V by 2 bases and J by 0 bases, and 10 bases separated the two germline ends. This CDR3 is built from 15 residues.